This T cell receptor beta chain was documented in a study of CD8 T cells in ankylosing spondylitis. The study's findings and limits: CD8+ disease-linked clones were present at relatively low frequencies in blood. In ankylosing spondylitis patients, matched synovial fluid reportedly showed significant enrichment of disease-linked clones. A TCR beta motif of under 10 highly homologous variants seemed to mark ankylosing spondylitis blood.

TCRdb ran MiXCR on the 5' RACE reads and lists one entry per CDR3 protein. The table shows approximately 550,000 distinct CDR3 sequences, with approximately 12% occurring only once. This CDR3 comprises 13 residues. The germline V gene encodes CDR1 SGHRS and CDR2 YFSETQ. The ends were cut back, 4 bases at V and 1 base at J, with 8 bases in the middle. The sample holds many counts of this clonotype. Antigen unknown. The source is a male donor with ankylosing spondylitis. Sequencing was carried out using blood, either unsorted or a sorted T cell fraction (not recorded which). The chain links TRBV5-1 to TRBJ1-1; D is uncertain. The CDR3 sequence is CASSPERNTEAFF. The CDR3 nucleotides read TGCGCCAGCAGCCCTGAAAGGAACACTGAAGCTTTCTTT. The full variable domain, with the rest looked up from reference TRBV5-1 and TRBJ1-1, is KAGVTQTPRYLIKTRGQQVTLSCSPISGHRSVSWYQQTPGQGLQFLFEYFSETQRNKGNFPGRFSGRQFSNSRSEMNVSTLELGDSALYLCASSPERNTEAFFGQGTRLTVV.